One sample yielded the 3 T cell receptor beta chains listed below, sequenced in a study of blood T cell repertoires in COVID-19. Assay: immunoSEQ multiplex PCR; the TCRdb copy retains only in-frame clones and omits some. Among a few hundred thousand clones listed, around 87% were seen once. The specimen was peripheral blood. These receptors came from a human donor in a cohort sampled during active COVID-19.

This CDR3 is CASSLEGGRGYTF. CDR3 DNA: TGTGCCAGCAGCTTAGAAGGGGGCCGTGGCTACACCTTC. V gene TRBV7-2 combines with J gene TRBJ1-2; the match to TRBD1 covers 7 bases. Germline CDR1 is SGHTA and CDR2 is FQGNSA. The CDR3 sequence is 13 residues long. With 1 base clipped from V and 7 bases from J, the junction kept 3 bases outside the gene matches.

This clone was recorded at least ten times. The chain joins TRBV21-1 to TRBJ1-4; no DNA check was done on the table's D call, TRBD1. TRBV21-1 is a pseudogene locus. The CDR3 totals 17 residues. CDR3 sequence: CASSIDPGTTNNEKLFF. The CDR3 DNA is TGTGCCAGCAGCATAGACCCCGGGACAACAAATAATGAAAAACTGTTTTTT.

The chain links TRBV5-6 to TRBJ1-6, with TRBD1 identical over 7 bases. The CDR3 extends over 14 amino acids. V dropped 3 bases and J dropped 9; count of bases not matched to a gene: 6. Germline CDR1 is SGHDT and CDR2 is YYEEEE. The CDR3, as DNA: TGTGCCAGCAGCTCCGACAGGGCCACTTCACCCCTCCACTTT. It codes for CASSSDRATSPLHF.